This entry lists 9 T cell receptor beta chains sequenced from one sample in a study of blood T cell repertoires in COVID-19. TCRdb's table, derived via immunoSEQ multiplex PCR, lists solely in-frame clones and lacks some. The repertoire includes 200,000 to 300,000 clones, approximately 89% of them detected once, and 3% to 3.5% sits in the top ten. The sequencing input was PBMCs or T cells enriched from blood (not recorded which). These receptors came from a woman in her 40s who had been exposed to COVID-19.

V usage is TRBV30 and J usage is TRBJ1-1; no clear D. Germline V gene lookup returns CDR1 GTSNPN and CDR2 SVGIG (reference sequence). The CDR3 is 12 amino acids. V was clipped by 7 bases and J by 3 bases, with 12 bases between them. The CDR3 DNA sequence: TGTGCCTCCTTAGACATTCACACTGAAGCTTTCTTT. Its translation is CASLDIHTEAFF.

This clone was detected a few times. The chain uses TRBV28 and TRBJ2-1; 8 bases are a match to TRBD2. Per the germline V gene, CDR1 is MDHEN and CDR2 is SYDVKM. The V and J ends lost 2 bases and 8 bases, in that order; junction bases with no gene match: 23. The CDR3 loop spans 20 amino acids. The CDR3 reads CASSLLSLKGGTSISHEQFF. CDR3 coding DNA: TGTGCCAGCAGTTTACTTTCATTGAAAGGCGGGACTAGTATTTCTCATGAGCAGTTCTTC.

The chain links TRBV6-2 or TRBV6-3 to TRBJ1-1; TRBD1 matches 8 bases. J gave up 3 bases and V 2 bases, and 8 bases lay outside the gene matches. CDR3 length: 16 amino acids. The germline V gene has CDR1 MNHEY and CDR2 SVGEGT. CDR3 sequence reads: CASSYPSQGADTEAFF. The CDR3 bases are TGTGCCAGCAGTTACCCCTCCCAGGGGGCGGACACTGAAGCTTTCTTT.

The chain recombines TRBV25-1 with TRBJ1-4, with 9 bases that match TRBD1. Germline trimming cut 1 base from V and 15 bases from J; bases unmatched to any gene: 12. CDR1 is MGHDK and CDR2 is SYGVNS in the germline V gene. This CDR3 has 15 residues. The CDR3: CASSESDRGLGGLFF. CDR3 nucleotides: TGTGCCAGCAGTGAATCGGACAGGGGCCTAGGAGGGTTGTTTTTT.

The chain combines TRBV11-2 with TRBJ2-7; D is unresolved. Germline-derived CDR1 and CDR2 are SGHAT and FQNNGV. The ends were cut back, 3 bases at V and 0 bases at J, with 9 bases in the middle. The CDR3 extends over 14 amino acids. The CDR3, as DNA: TGTGCCAGCAGCTTCCCAGGCCTCTCCTACGAGCAGTACGTC. It yields the protein CASSFPGLSYEQYV.

The CDR3 DNA reads as TGTGCCAGCTCCCCCCAACAGGCGGTTTCATACGAGCAGTACGTC. Translating gives CASSPQQAVSYEQYV. The V call is TRBV18, the J call TRBJ2-7, with D possibly being TRBD1 (5 bases). The CDR3 spans 15 residues. Germline values: CDR1 KGHSH, CDR2 LQKENI. Trimming pared 6 bases from V and 4 bases from J, leaving 19 bases between.

V is TRBV2 and J is TRBJ2-7; 7 nucleotides line up with TRBD1. The ends lost 9 bases at V and 3 bases at J; junction bases unmatched: 8. This CDR3 comprises 13 residues. Germline V gene data show CDR1 as SNHLY and CDR2 as FYNNEI. The CDR3 coding sequence is TGTGCCAGTGAGGGACAGACCCGCTACGAGCAGTACTTC. It specifies CASEGQTRYEQYF.

The V and J genes are TRBV18 and TRBJ1-5; 7 positions agree with TRBD1. The CDR3 runs 15 residues. Germline CDR1 reads KGHSH; CDR2 reads LQKENI. J gave up 1 base and V 5 bases, and 5 bases lay outside the gene matches. The DNA of the CDR3 is TGTGCCAGCTCAGGCAAGGGGGCGAGCAATCAGCCCCAGCATTTT. Translation: CASSGKGASNQPQHF.

This clone came up once. The rearrangement uses TRBV7-9 and TRBJ1-5; possibly TRBD1 for D (5 bases). V lost 5 bases and J 0 bases, leaving 11 bases between the germline ends. From germline, CDR1 is SEHNR and CDR2 FQNEAQ (reference sequence). The length of the CDR3 is 15 residues. The CDR3 here is CASSGGTFSNQPQHF. The CDR3 DNA sequence: TGTGCCAGCAGCGGGGGGACCTTTAGCAATCAGCCCCAGCATTTT.